The 19 T cell receptor beta chains reported below all come from one sample, sequenced in a study of molecular identifiers for immune sequencing clone quantification. TCRdb ran MiXCR on the PCR reads and lists one entry per CDR3 protein. The sample consists of hundreds of thousands of distinct CDR3 sequences, over 20% of them appearing once. Material for sequencing was naive CD8+ T cells from blood, with Jurkat cell RNA spiked in. Documented subset: FACS-sorted CD8+CD4-CCR7+CD45RA+ naive T cells. The receptors shown here come from a human donor in good health. Some libraries in this study had Jurkat cell RNA spiked in.

This clonotype has ten or more counts. The chain combines TRBV6-5 with TRBJ1-1; D not resolved. Between the trimmed V and J ends, which lost 6 bases and 1 base, there was a span of 9 bases. The CDR3 has 13 residues. Per the germline V gene, CDR1 is MNHEY and CDR2 is SVGAGI. CDR3 protein: CASRIGQNTEAFF. Here the CDR3 DNA reads TGTGCCAGCAGGATCGGCCAGAACACTGAAGCTTTCTTT.

This clonotype was counted many times. This chain uses TRBV4-3 with TRBJ2-7; tentatively, D is TRBD1 (5 bases). CDR1 and CDR2 from the germline V gene are LGHNA and YSLEER. This CDR3 has 13 residues. Trimming stripped 1 base from V and 6 bases from J, with 10 bases between. The CDR3 here is CASSQGPGLEQYF. In nucleotides, the CDR3 is TGCGCCAGCAGCCAAGGTCCAGGGCTCGAGCAGTACTTC.

The V gene is TRBV29-1, the J gene TRBJ1-1; unclear D gene. There are 13 residues in the CDR3. CDR1 and CDR2 from the germline V gene are SQVTM and ANQGSEA. The ends were cut back, 3 bases at V and 1 base at J, with 9 bases in the middle. The CDR3 DNA is TGCAGCGTTGAGGGTCTGGAGAACACTGAAGCTTTCTTT. This sequence encodes CSVEGLENTEAFF.

Of note for this clonotype: A clone one base away is much larger, so this may be a read error. The chain has TRBV4-3 and TRBJ1-4, with D possibly TRBD1 on 5 matching bases. V shed 4 bases and J shed 4 bases, with 16 bases lying between them. This CDR3 has 16 amino acids. Germline V gene sequence: CDR1 LGHNA, CDR2 YSLEER. The CDR3 nucleotides are TGCGCCAGCAGCCGGGCTTCCGGGACGCTTAATGAAAAACTGTTTTTT. Protein product: CASSRASGTLNEKLFF.

This clonotype was recorded at least ten times. The rearrangement links TRBV6-1 to TRBJ2-7; D unclear. The CDR3 is 14 amino acids. V lost 3 bases, J lost 4 bases, and 13 bases lay in between. Germline V lookup: CDR1 MNHNS, CDR2 SASEGT. The CDR3: CASSEYGPTYEQYF. DNA of the CDR3: TGTGCCAGCAGTGAGTACGGCCCCACATACGAGCAGTACTTC.

In its sample, this clonotype was seen many times. This chain links TRBV20-1 with TRBJ1-5; D is uncertain. This CDR3 has 14 residues. Per the germline V gene, CDR1 is DFQATT and CDR2 is SNEGSKA (reference sequence). Trimming removed 2 bases from V and 5 bases from J, with 13 bases in between. In DNA, the CDR3 is TGCAGTGCTAGAAGCGTCAATGGAGATCAGCCCCAGCATTTT. Protein product: CSARSVNGDQPQHF.

The chain recombines TRBV19 with TRBJ1-6; 9 bases map to TRBD1. V gave up 10 bases and J gave up 6 bases; unmatched junction bases: 7. The germline V gene encodes CDR1 LNHDA and CDR2 SQIVND (reference sequence). This CDR3 has 14 amino acids. In nucleotides, the CDR3 is TGTGCCACCGGGGACAGGGTTGGTAATTCACCCCTCCACTTT. Residues: CATGDRVGNSPLHF.

This clonotype came up a few times. J is TRBJ2-3 and V is TRBV9, with TRBD1 as a possible D gene (6 bases). The CDR3 spans 18 residues. Germline V lookup: CDR1 SGDLS, CDR2 YYNGEE. The V end was cut by 4 bases, the J end by 2 bases, with 23 bases between. For the CDR3, the DNA is TGTGCCAGCAGCAAAACCACAGGGTTCATGACACACACAGATACGCAGTATTTT. It codes for CASSKTTGFMTHTDTQYF.

This clonotype was seen more than once but under ten times. This chain joins TRBV20-1 and TRBJ2-5, with D perhaps given as TRBD1 or TRBD2 (5 bases each). This CDR3 contains 17 residues. Per germline, CDR1 DFQATT and CDR2 SNEGSKA (reference sequence). V lost 0 bases, J lost 2 bases, and 19 bases lay in between. The CDR3 bases are TGCAGTGCTAGAGAGTGGGGGACCGCGGATTATCAAGAGACCCAGTACTTC. It yields the protein CSAREWGTADYQETQYF.

This clonotype has ten or more counts. V gene TRBV7-9 combines with J gene TRBJ1-1; D may be TRBD1 (6 bases). Trimming removed 1 base from V and 4 bases from J, with 7 bases in between. CDR1 is SEHNR, CDR2 FQNEAQ, per germline (reference sequence). CDR3 length: 13 residues. This CDR3 reads CASSLEGGTEAFF. The CDR3 DNA reads TGTGCCAGCAGCTTAGAAGGGGGCACTGAAGCTTTCTTT.

The table lists this clonotype with many counts. The chain combines TRBV29-1 with TRBJ1-5; D unresolved. This CDR3 contains 13 residues. From germline, CDR1 is SQVTM and CDR2 ANQGSEA. The V end lost 4 bases, the J end lost 3 bases, and 10 bases lay between the germline ends. In DNA form, the CDR3 reads TGCAGCGTTGGCGAGGGTACCAATCAGCCCCAGCATTTT. Protein: CSVGEGTNQPQHF.

As regards this clonotype: Germline is not matched at one junction end, which may reflect a read error. The chain uses TRBV27 and TRBJ1-1; D is undetermined. Looked up from germline, CDR1 is MNHEY and CDR2 is SMNVEV (reference sequence). This CDR3 comprises 18 residues. CDR3 region: CASSLSPGAHGANTETFF. In DNA form, the CDR3 reads TGTGCCAGCAGTTTATCCCCAGGCGCCCATGGCGCGAACACTGAAACTTTCTTT.

This clonotype was recorded a few times. This chain links TRBV3-1 with TRBJ2-7; 9 nucleotides match TRBD1. The CDR3 is 15 residues long. Germline CDR1 LGHDT, CDR2 YNNKEL (reference sequence). The ends lost 5 bases at V and 7 bases at J; junction bases unmatched: 12. The CDR3 protein is CASSTRTGVVSEQYF. DNA for the CDR3: TGTGCCAGCAGCACCCGGACAGGGGTGGTGAGTGAGCAGTACTTC.

Points on this clonotype: Just one base apart from a much larger clone, this may be a read error. This sequence joins TRBV5-1 and TRBJ2-2; TRBD2 matches at 7 bases. The CDR3 sequence is 17 residues long. Germline loops: CDR1 SGHRS, CDR2 YFSETQ. CDR3 nucleotide sequence: TGCGCCGGCAGCTTGTCGACGGGAGGAGCGAACACCGGGGAGCTGTTTTTT. Encoded protein: CAGSLSTGGANTGELFF.

This clonotype appeared many times. The chain uses TRBV7-9 and TRBJ2-7, with 10 bases fitting TRBD2. Germline V gene sequence: CDR1 SEHNR, CDR2 FQNEAQ (reference sequence). CDR3 size: 11 residues. With V trimmed by 8 bases and J by 7 bases, 2 bases remained unmatched. CDR3 protein: CASRTSGEQYF. In DNA form, the CDR3 reads TGTGCCAGCCGGACTAGCGGTGAGCAGTACTTC.

The sample holds many counts of this clonotype. The J gene is TRBJ2-7, the V gene TRBV6-2 or TRBV6-3; D not resolved. The V gene's germline CDR1 is MNHEY and CDR2 SVGEGT. V was trimmed by 4 bases and J by 3 bases, leaving 7 bases between them. This CDR3 region has 12 residues. CDR3 region: CASSFPVYEQYF. CDR3 bases: TGTGCCAGCAGTTTCCCGGTCTACGAGCAGTACTTC.

The table lists this clonotype with a few counts. This chain uses TRBV12-3 or TRBV12-4 with TRBJ2-3; TRBD2 is a possible D gene (8 bases). V gave up 5 bases and J gave up 6 bases, with 21 bases separating them. The CDR3 totals 16 residues. This chain's CDR3 is CASSPTGTSLLDTQYF. CDR3 in DNA: TGTGCCAGCAGTCCGACAGGGACTAGTCTCTTGGATACGCAGTATTTT.

This clonotype was counted ten times or more. The chain combines TRBV7-3 with TRBJ2-2; D perhaps matches TRBD2 (5 bases). Per germline, CDR1 SGHTA and CDR2 FQGTGA. Trimming pared 2 bases from V and 0 bases from J, leaving 22 bases between. The CDR3 runs to 20 residues. The CDR3 spells CASSLSPLSWLEANTGELFF. CDR3 coding DNA: TGTGCCAGCAGCTTATCCCCCCTGTCCTGGTTGGAGGCGAACACCGGGGAGCTGTTTTTT.

This clonotype was recorded a few times. The chain is built from TRBV19 and TRBJ2-7; 10 positions match TRBD1. This CDR3 has 16 residues. V shed 5 bases, J shed 2 bases, and the junction held 9 bases outside the gene matches. Germline V gene sequence: CDR1 LNHDA, CDR2 SQIVND (reference sequence). CDR3 sequence: CASSFYSGTGAYEQYF. The CDR3 DNA follows: TGTGCCAGTAGTTTCTACTCCGGGACAGGGGCCTACGAGCAGTACTTC.